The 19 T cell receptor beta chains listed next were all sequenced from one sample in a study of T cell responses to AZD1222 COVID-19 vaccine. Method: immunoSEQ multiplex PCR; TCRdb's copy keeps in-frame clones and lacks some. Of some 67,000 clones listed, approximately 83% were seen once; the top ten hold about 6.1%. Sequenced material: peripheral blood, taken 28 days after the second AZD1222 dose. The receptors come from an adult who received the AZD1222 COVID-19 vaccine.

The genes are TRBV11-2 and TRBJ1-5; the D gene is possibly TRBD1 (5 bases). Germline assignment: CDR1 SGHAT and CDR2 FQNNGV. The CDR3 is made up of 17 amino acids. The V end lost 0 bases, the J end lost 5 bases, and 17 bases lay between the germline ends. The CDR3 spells CASSLDSAAGGYQPQHF. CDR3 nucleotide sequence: TGTGCCAGCAGCTTAGACTCGGCAGCGGGGGGGTATCAGCCCCAGCATTTT.

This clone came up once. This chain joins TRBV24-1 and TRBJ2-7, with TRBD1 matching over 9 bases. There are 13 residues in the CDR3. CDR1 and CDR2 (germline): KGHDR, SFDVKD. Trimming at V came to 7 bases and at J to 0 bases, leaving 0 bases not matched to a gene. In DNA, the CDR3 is TGTGCCACCAGGGGACAGGGCTCCTACGAGCAGTACTTC. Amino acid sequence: CATRGQGSYEQYF.

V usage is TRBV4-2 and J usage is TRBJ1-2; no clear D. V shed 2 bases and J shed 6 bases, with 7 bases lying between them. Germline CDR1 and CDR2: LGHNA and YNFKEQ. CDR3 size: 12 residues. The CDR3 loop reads CASSQYGDGYTF. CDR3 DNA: TGTGCCAGCAGCCAATACGGGGATGGCTACACCTTC.

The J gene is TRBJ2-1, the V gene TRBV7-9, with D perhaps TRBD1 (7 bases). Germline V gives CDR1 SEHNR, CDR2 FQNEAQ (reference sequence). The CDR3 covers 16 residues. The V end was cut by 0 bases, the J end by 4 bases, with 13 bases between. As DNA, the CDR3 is TGTGCCAGCAGCTTAGCGAGGGCAGGGGGGTACAATGAGCAGTTCTTC. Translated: CASSLARAGGYNEQFF.

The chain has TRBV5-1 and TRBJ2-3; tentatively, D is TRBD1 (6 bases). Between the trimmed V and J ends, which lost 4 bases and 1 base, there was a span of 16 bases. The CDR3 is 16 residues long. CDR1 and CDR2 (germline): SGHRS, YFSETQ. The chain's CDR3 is CASSPDRRLGTDTQYF. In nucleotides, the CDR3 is TGCGCCAGCAGCCCGGACAGAAGGTTGGGCACAGATACGCAGTATTTT.

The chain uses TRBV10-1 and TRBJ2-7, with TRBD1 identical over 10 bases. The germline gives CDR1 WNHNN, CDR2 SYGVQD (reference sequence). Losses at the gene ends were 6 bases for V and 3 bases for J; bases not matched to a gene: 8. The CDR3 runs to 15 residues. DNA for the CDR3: TGCGCCAGCAGCCACGGAAGGACAGGGGGCTACGAGCAGTACTTC. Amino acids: CASSHGRTGGYEQYF.

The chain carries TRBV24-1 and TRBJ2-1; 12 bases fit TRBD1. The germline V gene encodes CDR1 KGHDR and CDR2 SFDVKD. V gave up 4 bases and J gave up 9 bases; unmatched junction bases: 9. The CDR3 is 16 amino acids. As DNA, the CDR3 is TGTGCCACCAGTGACACGGGACAGGGGGCGCGGGGTGAGCAGTTCTTC. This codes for CATSDTGQGARGEQFF.

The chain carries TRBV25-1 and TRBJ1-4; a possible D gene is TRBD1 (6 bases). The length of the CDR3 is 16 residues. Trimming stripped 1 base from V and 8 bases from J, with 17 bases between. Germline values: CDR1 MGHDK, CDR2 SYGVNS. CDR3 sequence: CASSESLTGLWEKLFF. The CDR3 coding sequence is TGTGCCAGCAGTGAATCTCTTACAGGGCTTTGGGAAAAACTGTTTTTT.

CDR3 in amino acids: CASSQVPGAGSPLHF. In nucleotides, the CDR3 is TGTGCCAGCAGCCAAGTCCCGGGAGCGGGATCACCCCTCCACTTT. The V gene is TRBV3-1 (or the pseudogene TRBV3-2), the J gene TRBJ1-6; D gene ambiguous. Germline V gene lookup returns CDR1 LGHDT and CDR2 YNNKEL (reference sequence). CDR3 length: 15 residues. The V end was cut by 1 base, the J end by 10 bases, with 14 bases between.

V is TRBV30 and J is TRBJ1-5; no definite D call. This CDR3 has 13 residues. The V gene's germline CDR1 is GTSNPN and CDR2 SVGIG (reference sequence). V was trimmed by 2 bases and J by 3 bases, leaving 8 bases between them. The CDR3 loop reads CAWSQSVNQPQHF. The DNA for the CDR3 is TGTGCCTGGAGTCAGTCAGTCAATCAGCCCCAGCATTTT.

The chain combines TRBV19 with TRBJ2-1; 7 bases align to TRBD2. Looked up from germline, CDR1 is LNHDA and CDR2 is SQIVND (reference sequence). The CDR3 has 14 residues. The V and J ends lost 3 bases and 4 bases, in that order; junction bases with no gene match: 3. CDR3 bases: TGTGCCAGTAGTATCCTGGGGGGGTACAATGAGCAGTTCTTC. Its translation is CASSILGGYNEQFF.

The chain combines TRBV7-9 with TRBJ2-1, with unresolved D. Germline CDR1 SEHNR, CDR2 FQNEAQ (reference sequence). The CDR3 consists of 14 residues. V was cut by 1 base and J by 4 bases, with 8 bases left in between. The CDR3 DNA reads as TGTGCCAGCAGCTTAGTCAGGATTTACAATGAGCAGTTCTTC. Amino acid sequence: CASSLVRIYNEQFF.

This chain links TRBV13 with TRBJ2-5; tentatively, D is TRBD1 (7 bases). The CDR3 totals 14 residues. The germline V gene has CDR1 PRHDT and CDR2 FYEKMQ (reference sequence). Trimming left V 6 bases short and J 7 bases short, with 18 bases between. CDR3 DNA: TGTGCCAGCAGTCCTCGACAGGGACTTGGGACCCAGTACTTC. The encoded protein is CASSPRQGLGTQYF.

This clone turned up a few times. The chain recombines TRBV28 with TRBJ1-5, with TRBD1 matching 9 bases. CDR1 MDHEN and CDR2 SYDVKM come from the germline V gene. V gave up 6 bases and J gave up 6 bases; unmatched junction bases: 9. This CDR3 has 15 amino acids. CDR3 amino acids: CASSKQGAGIQPQHF. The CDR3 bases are TGTGCCAGCAGCAAACAGGGGGCTGGAATTCAGCCCCAGCATTTT.

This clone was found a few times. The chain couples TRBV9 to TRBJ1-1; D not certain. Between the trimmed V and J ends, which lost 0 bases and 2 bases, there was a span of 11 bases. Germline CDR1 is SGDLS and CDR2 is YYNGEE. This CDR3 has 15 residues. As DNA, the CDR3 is TGTGCCAGCAGCGTAGGGGGAGCGGTAAACACTGAAGCTTTCTTT. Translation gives CASSVGGAVNTEAFF. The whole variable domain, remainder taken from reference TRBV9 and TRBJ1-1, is DSGVTQTPKHLITATGQRVTLRCSPRSGDLSVYWYQQSLDQGLQFLIQYYNGEERAKGNILERFSAQQFPDLHSELNLSSLELGDSALYFCASSVGGAVNTEAFFGQGTRLTVV.

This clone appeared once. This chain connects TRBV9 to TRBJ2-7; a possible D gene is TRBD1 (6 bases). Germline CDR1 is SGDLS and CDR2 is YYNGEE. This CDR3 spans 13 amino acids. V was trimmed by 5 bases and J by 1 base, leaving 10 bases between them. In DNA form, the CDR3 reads TGTGCCAGCAGTGAGGGGGTTTCCTACGAGCAGTACTTC. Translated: CASSEGVSYEQYF.

CDR3 DNA sequence: TGTGCCAGCACCCAGCCCATAGGGGGCTCCACTGAAGCTTTCTTT. Its protein is CASTQPIGGSTEAFF. The rearrangement joins TRBV6-5 to TRBJ1-1; TRBD1 agrees at 7 bases. The CDR3 runs to 15 residues. V lost 7 bases, J lost 4 bases, and 12 bases stayed unmatched. CDR1 and CDR2 (germline): MNHEY, SVGAGI.

The CDR3 DNA sequence: TGCGCCAGCAGCTTACGGACTAACACAGATACGCAGTATTTT. Residues: CASSLRTNTDTQYF. This chain uses TRBV5-1 with TRBJ2-3; tentatively, D is TRBD2 (6 bases). V was trimmed by 2 bases and J by 2 bases, leaving 9 bases between them. The CDR3 contains 14 residues. Germline lookup yields CDR1 SGHRS and CDR2 YFSETQ.

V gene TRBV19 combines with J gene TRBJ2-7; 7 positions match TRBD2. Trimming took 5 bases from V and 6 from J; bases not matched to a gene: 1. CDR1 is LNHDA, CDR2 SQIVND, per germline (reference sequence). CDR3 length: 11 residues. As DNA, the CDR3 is TGTGCCAGTAGTGGGGGGGTCGAGCAGTACTTC. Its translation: CASSGGVEQYF.